This TCR beta chain was observed in a study of T-cell reconstitution after alpha-beta-depleted transplantation in children. General study points: Where alpha-beta T cells came from about two months after transplant was reportedly several hundred expanded graft clones. Some patients owed their high day-60 TCRbeta diversity to surviving recipient T cells and thymic progenitors. Most T-cell counts and diversity one year after the transplant came from T cells that were newly produced.

Notes on this clonotype: What it binds is not known.

TCRbeta library construction was performed incorporating unique molecular identifiers. Using its own MiXCR run on the PCR reads, TCRdb lists one record per CDR3 protein. The top ten hold roughly 5% of the sample, which has 900,000 or so distinct CDR3 sequences, roughly 15% seen once. The junction had 6 bases not matched to a gene; V was cut back by 3 bases and J by 4 bases. CDR1 is MGHRA and CDR2 is YSYEKL in the germline V gene. The CDR3 covers 15 residues. The receptor was derived from a male patient aged 10 to 17 who had a stem cell transplant for acute lymphoblastic leukemia, so the T cells may come from the graft donor. The rearrangement links TRBV4-1 to TRBJ2-1; 7 bases map to TRBD2. The specimen was PBMCs, mostly from graft donor cells, collected 360 days after TCRalphabeta/CD19-depleted stem cell transplant. In nucleotides, the CDR3 is TGCGCCAGCAGCCACGGGACTACCATGTACAATGAGCAGTTCTTC. Its translation is CASSHGTTMYNEQFF.